The sequence of this T cell receptor beta chain was determined in a study of cytomegalovirus exposure and HLA in healthy donors. Whole-study results and caveats: At a 0.05 false discovery rate, a later analysis found 16,951 TCR beta sequences to be associated with HLA alleles. TRBV6-2, TRBV6-3 and some other V segments were unresolvable in 87-base-pair reads. In vitro assays verified that a few CMV-associated chains recognized CMV antigens specifically.

The PCR contained 60 Vbeta and 13 Jbeta primers. This table comes from immunoSEQ multiplex PCR, and its TCRdb copy is limited to in-frame clones, with some not included. Among more than 90,000 clones listed, more than 70% were seen once. Turning to this clone: Its cognate antigen is unknown.

CDR1 and CDR2 (germline): SGHDN, FVKESK. The CDR3 contains 15 residues. V was trimmed by 3 bases and J by 0 bases, leaving 11 bases between them. Specimen: PBMCs. The sequence derives from a man aged 50-60 years in good health and CMV-seropositive. The chain has TRBV14 and TRBJ1-1, with TRBD1 as a possible D gene (5 bases). The CDR3 region is CASSQRTSMNTEAFF. The CDR3 nucleotides read TGTGCCAGCAGCCAGAGGACAAGCATGAACACTGAAGCTTTCTTT.